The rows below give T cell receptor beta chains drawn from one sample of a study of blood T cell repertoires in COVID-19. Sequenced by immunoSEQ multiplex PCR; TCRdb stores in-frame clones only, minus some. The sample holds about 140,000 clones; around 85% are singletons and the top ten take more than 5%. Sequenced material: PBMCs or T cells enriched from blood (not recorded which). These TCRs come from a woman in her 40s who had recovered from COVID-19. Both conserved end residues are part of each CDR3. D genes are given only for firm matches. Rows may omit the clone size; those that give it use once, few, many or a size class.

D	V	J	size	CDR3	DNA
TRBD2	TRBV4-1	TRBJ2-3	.	CASSLMRGSGKGDTQYF	TGCGCCAGCAGCCTCATGAGAGGTAGCGGGAAGGGAGATACGCAGTATTTT
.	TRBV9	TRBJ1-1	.	CASSVVKGALADTEAFF	TGTGCCAGCAGCGTAGTAAAAGGGGCGTTGGCGGACACTGAAGCTTTCTTT
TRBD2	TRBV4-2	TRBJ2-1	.	CASSQDLGLAGVNEQFF	TGTGCCAGCAGCCAAGATCTGGGGCTAGCGGGTGTCAATGAGCAGTTCTTC
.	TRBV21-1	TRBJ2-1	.	CASSNRKRGGKDEQFF	TGTGCCAGCAGCAACCGTAAGCGGGGGGGTAAAGATGAGCAGTTCTTC
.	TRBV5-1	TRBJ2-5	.	CASSDGGVGYQETQYF	TGCGCCAGCAGCGACGGAGGGGTAGGGTACCAAGAGACCCAGTACTTC
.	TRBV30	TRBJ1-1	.	CAWTSQNTEAFF	TGTGCCTGGACATCACAGAACACTGAAGCTTTCTTT
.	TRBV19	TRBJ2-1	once	CASSKGVPYNEQFF	TGTGCCAGTAGTAAGGGGGTCCCCTACAATGAGCAGTTCTTC
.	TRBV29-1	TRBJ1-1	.	CSVSPQNTEAFF	TGCAGCGTTTCCCCACAGAACACTGAAGCTTTCTTT
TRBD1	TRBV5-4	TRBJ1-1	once	CASRQGASNTEAFF	TGTGCCAGCAGACAGGGGGCATCGAACACTGAAGCTTTCTTT
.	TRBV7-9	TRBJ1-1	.	CASSLEGQTTEAFF	TGTGCCAGCAGCTTAGAAGGACAGACCACTGAAGCTTTCTTT
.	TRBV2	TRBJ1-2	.	CASLRLNGYTF	TGTGCCAGCCTCAGGTTGAATGGCTACACCTTC
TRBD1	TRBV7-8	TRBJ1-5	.	CASSLRAGGRYSNQPQHF	TGTGCCAGCAGCTTAAGGGCAGGGGGCCGGTATAGCAATCAGCCCCAGCATTTT
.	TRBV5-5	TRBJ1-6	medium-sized	CASSLQGSPLHF	TGTGCCAGCAGCTTGCAGGGGTCACCCCTCCACTTT
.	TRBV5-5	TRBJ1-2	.	CASNRDDYGYTF	TGTGCCAGCAACAGGGATGACTATGGCTACACCTTC
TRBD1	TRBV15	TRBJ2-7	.	CATSTSDRVVYEQYF	TGTGCCACCAGCACATCCGACAGGGTTGTCTACGAGCAGTACTTC
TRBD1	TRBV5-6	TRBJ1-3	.	CASSLTLGTGSGNTIYF	TGTGCCAGCAGCTTGACGTTAGGGACAGGATCTGGAAACACCATATATTTT
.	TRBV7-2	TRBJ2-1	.	CASSREPHNEQFF	TGTGCCAGCAGTCGGGAACCCCACAATGAGCAGTTCTTC
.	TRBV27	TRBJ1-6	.	CASSLSHPGGSPLHF	TGTGCCAGCAGTTTATCCCACCCGGGGGGATCACCCCTCCACTTT
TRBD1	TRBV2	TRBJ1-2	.	CASTGFGNRGDGYTF	TGTGCCAGCACGGGTTTTGGGAACAGGGGTGATGGCTACACCTTC
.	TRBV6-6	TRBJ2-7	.	CASRGDNEQYF	TGTGCCAGCAGAGGGGACAACGAGCAGTACTTC